This T cell receptor beta chain was sequenced in a study of identifying expanded T cells in peripheral blood (dated by TCRdb to about 2019). Background for the entire study: Separate aliquots of the same genomic DNA pool were sequenced to produce technical replicates, and four replicates were compared in pairs.

No immune events, such as infections, were documented for the healthy donors during the collection period. To calibrate time-dependent variance in a beta-binomial model of T-cell clone differential abundance, blood repertoires from healthy donors were used as a training cohort. The training cohort included 10 or so healthy donors, of whom 3 were female and 7 were male. Donor ages ranged from about 29 to 65 years, with an average of around 45 years. Whole blood was collected from each healthy donor at three time points spaced about 2 weeks apart and obtained from a commercial supplier. For immunosequencing, genomic DNA was extracted from whole blood that had not been sorted. The study at large found these results: Variance in clone template counts between approximately 2-week samples significantly increased with total template count across all healthy donors. The binomial model flagged 0.9 to 1.5 differentially abundant clones between technical replicates, compared with about 15 over two weeks and 19 over around 4 weeks. The authors expected that over much longer intervals, such as months to years, biological variance in healthy repertoires might increase even further. Both the number of clones called differentially abundant and the false-positive rate were significantly reduced by the beta-binomial model across all healthy-donor time intervals.

From cysteine to phenylalanine, the CDR3 is 16 amino acids long. The sequence is cut down to CDR3 DNA, 48 bases in frame from base 1. Cut back by 1 base and 2 bases, the V and J ends lie 14 bases apart. CDR1 and CDR2 are drawn from the germline V gene (reference sequence): MNHEY, SMNVEV. This clone was recorded once. What this receptor recognizes is not known. One base away there is no much larger clone; base qualities are not given. The immunoSEQ Assay, which relies on bias-controlled multiplex PCR amplification of genomic DNA, was used to profile TCRbeta CDR3 regions. The authors processed their data as follows. To quantify the absolute abundance of each unique TCRbeta CDR3 region, the sequences were collapsed and filtered. Two models were used to test differential abundance: a binomial model (Fisher-equivalent) and a beta-binomial model that adds time-dependent variance fitted from healthy donors. Clones with fewer than 5 combined templates were removed, and differential abundance was called for clones with a Benjamini-Hochberg FDR below 0.01. In the beta-binomial model, variance was expressed as a function of the total template count across the two samples, in the form v = (b*log(k)+a)^2. Entries here come from immuneACCESS through TCRdb and include only in-frame sequences with V and J called. Some clones fail to appear in such tables; in the studies checked, an unresolved V gene covers under half of the shortfall, and the cause of the remainder is unknown. V and J calls and clone size are those listed in that table; D and trimming were worked out from the DNA. The sample table holds some 77,000 clones, of which 85% to 90% were seen once. The ten biggest clones cover roughly 19% of the sample.

The chain is made from TRBV27 and TRBJ1-1; possibly the D gene is TRBD1, per 6 matching bases. Sequenced sample: blood. The TCR sequence derives from a person between 18 and 75 years old in good health. The DNA reads TGTGCCAGCAGTTTATATAATGGGGGGCGAAACACTGAAGCTTTCTTT. Its protein product is CASSLYNGGRNTEAFF.